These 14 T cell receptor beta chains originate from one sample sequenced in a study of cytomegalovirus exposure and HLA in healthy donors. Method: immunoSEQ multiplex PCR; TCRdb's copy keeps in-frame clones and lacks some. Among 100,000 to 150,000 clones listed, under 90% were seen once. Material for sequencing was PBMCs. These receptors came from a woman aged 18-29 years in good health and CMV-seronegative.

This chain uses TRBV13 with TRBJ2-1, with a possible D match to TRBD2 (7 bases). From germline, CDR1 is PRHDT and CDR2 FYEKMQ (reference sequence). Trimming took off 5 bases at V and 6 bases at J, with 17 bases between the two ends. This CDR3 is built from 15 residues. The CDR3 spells CASSQGLGGSNEQFF. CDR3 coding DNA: TGTGCCAGCAGCCAAGGACTAGGGGGGAGCAATGAGCAGTTCTTC.

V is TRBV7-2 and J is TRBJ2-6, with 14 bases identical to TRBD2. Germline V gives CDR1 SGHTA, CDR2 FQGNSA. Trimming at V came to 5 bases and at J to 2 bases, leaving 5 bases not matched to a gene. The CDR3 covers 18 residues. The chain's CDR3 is CASSQTSGRAAGANVLTF. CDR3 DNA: TGTGCCAGCAGCCAGACTAGCGGGAGGGCCGCTGGGGCCAACGTCCTGACTTTC.

This chain's CDR3 is CASSYPGIPEAFF. In DNA, the CDR3 is TGTGCCAGCAGCTACCCCGGTATCCCTGAAGCTTTCTTT. The genes are TRBV7-9 and TRBJ1-1; no clear D. CDR1 and CDR2 (germline): SEHNR, FQNEAQ (reference sequence). CDR3 length equals 13 residues. The V end was cut by 4 bases, the J end by 6 bases, with 12 bases between.

The CDR3 loop reads CASSGTDTGELFF. The CDR3 DNA is TGTGCCAGCAGTGGGACTGACACCGGGGAGCTGTTTTTT. The V call is TRBV6-5, the J call TRBJ2-2; possible D gene TRBD2, 6 bases. V was clipped by 5 bases and J by 3 bases, with 7 bases between them. CDR1 is MNHEY, CDR2 SVGAGI, per germline. This CDR3 is built from 13 residues.

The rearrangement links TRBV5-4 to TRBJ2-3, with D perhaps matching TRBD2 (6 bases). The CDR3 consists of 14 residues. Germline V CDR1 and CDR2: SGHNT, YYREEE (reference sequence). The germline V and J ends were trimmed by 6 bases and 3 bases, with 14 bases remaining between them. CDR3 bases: TGTGCCAGCAATAGCGGTACTTGGACAGATACGCAGTATTTT. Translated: CASNSGTWTDTQYF.

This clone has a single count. This CDR3 reads CASSPLGSGSRRADTQYF. As DNA, the CDR3 is TGTGCCAGCAGCCCGCTCGGGAGCGGGAGTCGGCGGGCAGATACGCAGTATTTT. The rearrangement uses TRBV5-4 and TRBJ2-3, with 8 bases lining up with TRBD2. V dropped 4 bases and J dropped 4; count of bases not matched to a gene: 17. CDR3 size: 18 residues. Germline CDR1 reads SGHNT; CDR2 reads YYREEE (reference sequence).

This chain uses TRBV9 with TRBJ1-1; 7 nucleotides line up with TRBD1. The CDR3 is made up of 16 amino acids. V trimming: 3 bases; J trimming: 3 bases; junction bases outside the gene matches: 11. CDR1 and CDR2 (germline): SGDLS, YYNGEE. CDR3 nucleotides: TGTGCCAGCAGCGGGCCCTCAGGGGGTTCCGACACTGAAGCTTTCTTT. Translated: CASSGPSGGSDTEAFF.

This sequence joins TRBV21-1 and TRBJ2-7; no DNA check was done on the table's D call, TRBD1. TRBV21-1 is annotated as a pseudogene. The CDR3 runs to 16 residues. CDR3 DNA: TGTGCCAGCAGCAAAGCCCGGGACAACCGGGATTACGAGCAGTACTTC. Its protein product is CASSKARDNRDYEQYF.

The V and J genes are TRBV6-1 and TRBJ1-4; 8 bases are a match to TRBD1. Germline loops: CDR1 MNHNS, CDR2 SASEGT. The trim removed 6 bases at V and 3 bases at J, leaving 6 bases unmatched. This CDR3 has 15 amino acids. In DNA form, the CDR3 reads TGTGCCAGCAGCCTGATGACAGGGGCTAATGAAAAACTGTTTTTT. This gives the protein CASSLMTGANEKLFF.

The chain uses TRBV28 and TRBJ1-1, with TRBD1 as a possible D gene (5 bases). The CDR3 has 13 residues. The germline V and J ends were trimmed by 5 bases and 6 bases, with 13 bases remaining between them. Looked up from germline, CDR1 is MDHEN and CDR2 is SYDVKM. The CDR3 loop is CASSAHPGPEAFF. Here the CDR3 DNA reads TGTGCCAGCAGTGCGCACCCAGGGCCTGAAGCTTTCTTT.

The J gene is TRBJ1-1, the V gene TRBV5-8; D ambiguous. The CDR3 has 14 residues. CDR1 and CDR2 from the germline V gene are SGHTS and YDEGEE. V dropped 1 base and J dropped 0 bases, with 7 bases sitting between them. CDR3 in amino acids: CASSLIQLNTEAFF. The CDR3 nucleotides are TGTGCCAGCAGCTTGATCCAATTGAACACTGAAGCTTTCTTT.

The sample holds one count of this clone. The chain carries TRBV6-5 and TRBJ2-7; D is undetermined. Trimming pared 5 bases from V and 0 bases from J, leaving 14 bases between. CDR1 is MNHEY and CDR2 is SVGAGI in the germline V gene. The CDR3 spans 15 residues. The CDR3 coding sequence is TGTGCCAGCAGTCCAGCGACTGTCTTCTCCTACGAGCAGTACTTC. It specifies CASSPATVFSYEQYF.

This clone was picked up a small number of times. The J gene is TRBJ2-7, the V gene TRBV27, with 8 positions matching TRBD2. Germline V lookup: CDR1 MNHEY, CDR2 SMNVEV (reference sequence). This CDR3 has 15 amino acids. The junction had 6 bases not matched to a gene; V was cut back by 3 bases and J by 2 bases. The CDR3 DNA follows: TGTGCCAGCAGTTTTAGCGGGACGGTCACCTACGAGCAGTACTTC. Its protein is CASSFSGTVTYEQYF.

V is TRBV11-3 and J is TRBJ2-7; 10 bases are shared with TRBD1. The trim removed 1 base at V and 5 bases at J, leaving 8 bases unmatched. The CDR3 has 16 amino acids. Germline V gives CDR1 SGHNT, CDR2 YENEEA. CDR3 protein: CASSLGGTGVPNEQYF. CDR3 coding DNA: TGTGCCAGCAGCTTAGGTGGGACAGGGGTTCCCAACGAGCAGTACTTC. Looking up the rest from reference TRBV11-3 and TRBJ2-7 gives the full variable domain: EAGVVQSPRYKIIEKKQPVAFWCNPISGHNTLYWYLQNLGQGPELLIRYENEEAVDDSQLPKDRFSAERLKGVDSTLKIQPAELGDSAVYLCASSLGGTGVPNEQYFGPGTRLTVT.